This T cell receptor (beta chain) is from a study of blood T cells in healthy people across ages. V trimming: 7 bases; J trimming: 6 bases; junction bases outside the gene matches: 3. In germline, CDR1 is MNHEY, CDR2 SVGAGI. The CDR3 is made up of 14 amino acids. PCR was performed a second time for roughly 6 to 12 cycles using a sample-barcoded 5' primer and a J-beta primer mix. TCRdb processed the 5' RACE reads anew with MiXCR; each CDR3 protein has one entry. This table has almost 800,000 distinct CDR3 sequences, more than 45% appearing once. This clonotype was sampled from a man aged 25 to 45 in good health. V is TRBV6-5 and J is TRBJ2-1; 13 bases are shared with TRBD2. The sequencing input was blood. In DNA form, the CDR3 reads TGTGCCAGCACCAGACTAGCGGGAGGCAATGAGCAGTTCTTC. Translation: CASTRLAGGNEQFF.